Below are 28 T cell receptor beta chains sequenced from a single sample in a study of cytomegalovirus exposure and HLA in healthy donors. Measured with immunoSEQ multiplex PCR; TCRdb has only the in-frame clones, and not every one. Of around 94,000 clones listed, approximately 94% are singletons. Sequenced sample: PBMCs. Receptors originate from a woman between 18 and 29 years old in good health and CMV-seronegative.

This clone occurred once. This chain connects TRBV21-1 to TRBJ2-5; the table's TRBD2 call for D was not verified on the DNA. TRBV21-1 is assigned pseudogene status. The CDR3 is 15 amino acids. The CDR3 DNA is TGTGCCAGCAGCAAAGGGCTAGCGGGTGAAGAGACCCAGTACTTC. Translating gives CASSKGLAGEETQYF.

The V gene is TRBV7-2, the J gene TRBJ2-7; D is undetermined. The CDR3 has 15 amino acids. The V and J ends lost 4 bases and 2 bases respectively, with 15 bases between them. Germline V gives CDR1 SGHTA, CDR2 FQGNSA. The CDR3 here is CASSSTPYYPYEQYF. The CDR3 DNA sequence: TGTGCCAGCAGCTCTACTCCTTACTACCCCTACGAGCAGTACTTC.

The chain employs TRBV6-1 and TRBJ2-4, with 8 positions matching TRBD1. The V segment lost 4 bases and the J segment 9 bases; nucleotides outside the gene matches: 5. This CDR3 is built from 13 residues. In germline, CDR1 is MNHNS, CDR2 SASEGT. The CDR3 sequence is CASSGDRGGIQYF. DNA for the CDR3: TGTGCCAGCAGTGGTGACAGGGGCGGCATTCAGTACTTC.

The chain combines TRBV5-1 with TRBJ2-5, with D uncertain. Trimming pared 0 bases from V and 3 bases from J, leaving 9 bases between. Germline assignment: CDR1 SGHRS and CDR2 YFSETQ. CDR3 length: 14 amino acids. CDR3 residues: CASSLEPAKETQYF. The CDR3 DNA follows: TGCGCCAGCAGCTTGGAGCCCGCCAAAGAGACCCAGTACTTC.

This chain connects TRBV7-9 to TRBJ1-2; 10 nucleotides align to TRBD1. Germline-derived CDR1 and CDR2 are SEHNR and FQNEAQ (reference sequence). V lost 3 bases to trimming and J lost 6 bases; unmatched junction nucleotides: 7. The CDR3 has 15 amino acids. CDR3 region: CASSFSGQGPNGYTF. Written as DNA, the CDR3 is TGTGCCAGCAGCTTTTCGGGACAGGGGCCCAATGGCTACACCTTC.

The CDR3: CASSQDRYSDYGYTF. The CDR3 DNA sequence: TGTGCCAGCAGCCAAGACAGGTACTCGGACTATGGCTACACCTTC. The V gene is TRBV14, the J gene TRBJ1-2; D gene uncertain. In germline, CDR1 is SGHDN, CDR2 FVKESK. Trimming removed 0 bases from V and 3 bases from J, with 11 bases in between. This CDR3 has 15 amino acids.

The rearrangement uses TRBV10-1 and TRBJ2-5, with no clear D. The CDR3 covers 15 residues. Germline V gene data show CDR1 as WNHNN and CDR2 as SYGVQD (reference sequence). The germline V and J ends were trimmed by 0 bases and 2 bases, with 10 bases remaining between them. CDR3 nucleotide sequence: TGCGCCAGCAGTGAGTCGCGGCTCGTTCAAGAGACCCAGTACTTC. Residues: CASSESRLVQETQYF.

For the CDR3, the DNA is TGCGCCAGCAGCCCAGACACAGATACGCAGTATTTT. Protein: CASSPDTDTQYF. The rearrangement uses TRBV5-1 and TRBJ2-3; no clear D gene. From germline, CDR1 is SGHRS and CDR2 YFSETQ. The CDR3 sequence is 12 residues long. V was cut by 4 bases and J by 2 bases, with 5 bases left in between.

The CDR3 loop is CASSLAGTSSYEQYF. The CDR3 region has the DNA TGTGCCAGCAGCTTAGCCGGGACTTCATCCTACGAGCAGTACTTC. The rearrangement joins TRBV7-8 to TRBJ2-7; D may be TRBD2 (6 bases). Germline V gives CDR1 SGHVS, CDR2 FQNEAQ. The germline V and J ends were trimmed by 0 bases and 1 base, with 10 bases remaining between them. The CDR3 spans 15 residues.

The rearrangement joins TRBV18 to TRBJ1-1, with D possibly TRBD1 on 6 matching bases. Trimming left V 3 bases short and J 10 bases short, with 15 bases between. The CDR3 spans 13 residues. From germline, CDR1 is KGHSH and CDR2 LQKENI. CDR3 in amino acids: CASSPQGILAAFF. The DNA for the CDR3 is TGTGCCAGCTCACCGCAGGGGATCTTAGCAGCTTTCTTT.

CDR3 nucleotides: TGTGCCAGCTCTAACCCCCGGGGGATGGGCACCGGGGAGCTGTTTTTT. As protein: CASSNPRGMGTGELFF. J is TRBJ2-2 and V is TRBV27, with D possibly being TRBD2 (6 bases). CDR1 MNHEY and CDR2 SMNVEV come from the germline V gene (reference sequence). The CDR3 consists of 16 residues. V lost 8 bases and J 4 bases, leaving 20 bases between the germline ends.

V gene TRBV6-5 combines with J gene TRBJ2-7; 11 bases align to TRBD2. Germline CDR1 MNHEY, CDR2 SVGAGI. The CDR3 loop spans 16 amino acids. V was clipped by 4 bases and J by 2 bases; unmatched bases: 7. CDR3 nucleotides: TGTGCCAGCAGTTTCATAGCGGGGGGGACAGCCTACGAGCAGTACTTC. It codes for CASSFIAGGTAYEQYF.

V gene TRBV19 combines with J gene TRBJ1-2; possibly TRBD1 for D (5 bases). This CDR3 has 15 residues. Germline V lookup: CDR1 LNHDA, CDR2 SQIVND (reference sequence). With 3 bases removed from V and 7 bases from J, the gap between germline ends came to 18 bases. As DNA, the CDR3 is TGTGCCAGTAGTATCGTAGGCAGGGAGGATTTTGGCTACACCTTC. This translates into CASSIVGREDFGYTF.

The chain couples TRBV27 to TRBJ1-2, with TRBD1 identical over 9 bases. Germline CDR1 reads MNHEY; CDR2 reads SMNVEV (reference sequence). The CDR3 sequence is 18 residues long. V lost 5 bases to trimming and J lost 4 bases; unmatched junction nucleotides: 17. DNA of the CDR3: TGTGCCAGCAGTCCCCCCCGGGACAGGGATGGGATCGGCTATGGCTACACCTTC. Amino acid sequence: CASSPPRDRDGIGYGYTF.

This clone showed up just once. CDR3 region: CASSLGGNRGLQETQYF. The CDR3 nucleotides read TGTGCCAGCAGCTTAGGAGGAAACAGGGGGTTACAAGAGACCCAGTACTTC. The chain uses TRBV13 and TRBJ2-5, with 8 bases aligning to TRBD1. Germline-derived CDR1 and CDR2 are PRHDT and FYEKMQ (reference sequence). CDR3 length: 17 amino acids. With V trimmed by 0 bases and J by 2 bases, 8 bases remained unmatched.

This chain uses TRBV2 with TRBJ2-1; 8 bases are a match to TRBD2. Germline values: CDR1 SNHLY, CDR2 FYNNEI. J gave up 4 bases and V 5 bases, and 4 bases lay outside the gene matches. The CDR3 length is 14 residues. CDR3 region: CASSQLAEYNEQFF. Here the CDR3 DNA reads TGTGCCAGCAGTCAACTAGCGGAGTACAATGAGCAGTTCTTC.

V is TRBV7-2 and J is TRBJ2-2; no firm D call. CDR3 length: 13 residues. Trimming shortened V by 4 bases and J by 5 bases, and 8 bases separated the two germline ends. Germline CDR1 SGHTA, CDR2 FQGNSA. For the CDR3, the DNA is TGTGCCAGCAGCTCCCCGAGAACCGGGGAGCTGTTTTTT. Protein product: CASSSPRTGELFF.

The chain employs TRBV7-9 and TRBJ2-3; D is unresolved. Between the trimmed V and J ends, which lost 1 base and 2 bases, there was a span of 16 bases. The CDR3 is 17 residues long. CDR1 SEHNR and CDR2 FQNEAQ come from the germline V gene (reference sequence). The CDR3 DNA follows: TGTGCCAGCAGCTTAGGAATTAACGTTAAACTCACAGATACGCAGTATTTT. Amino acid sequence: CASSLGINVKLTDTQYF.

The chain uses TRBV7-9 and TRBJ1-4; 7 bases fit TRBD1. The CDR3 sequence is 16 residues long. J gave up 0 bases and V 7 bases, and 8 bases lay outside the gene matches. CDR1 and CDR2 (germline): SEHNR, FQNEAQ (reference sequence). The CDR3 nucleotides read TGTGCCAGCACGTCATACCAGGGGGCAACTAATGAAAAACTGTTTTTT. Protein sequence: CASTSYQGATNEKLFF. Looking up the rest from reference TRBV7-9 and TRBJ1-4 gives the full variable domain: DTGVSQNPRHKITKRGQNVTFRCDPISEHNRLYWYRQTLGQGPEFLTYFQNEAQLEKSRLLSDRFSAERPKGSFSTLEIQRTEQGDSAMYLCASTSYQGATNEKLFFGSGTQLSVL.

CDR3 nucleotide sequence: TGCGCCAGCAGCCAAAGTGTCTCCGCAGGACTGAACTACGAGCAGTACTTC. As protein: CASSQSVSAGLNYEQYF. The chain is built from TRBV4-1 and TRBJ2-7; D might be TRBD2 (5 bases). Deletions cut 2 bases from V and 3 bases from J, with 20 bases between. Germline lookup yields CDR1 MGHRA and CDR2 YSYEKL. The CDR3 extends over 17 amino acids.

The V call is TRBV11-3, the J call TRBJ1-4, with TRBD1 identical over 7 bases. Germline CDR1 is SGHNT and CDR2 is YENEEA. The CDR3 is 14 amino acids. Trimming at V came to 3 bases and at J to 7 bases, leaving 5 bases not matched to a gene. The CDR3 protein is CASSLTGYGEKLFF. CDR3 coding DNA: TGTGCCAGCAGCTTGACAGGGTACGGTGAAAAACTGTTTTTT.

CDR3 nucleotide sequence: TGTGCCAGCAGCTTAGTCGCGGTAGCGGGGCACAGGGGGACCCAGTACTTC. Its translation is CASSLVAVAGHRGTQYF. V usage is TRBV7-8 and J usage is TRBJ2-5, with a weak D call TRBD2 (8 bases). Germline CDR1 and CDR2: SGHVS and FQNEAQ. Between the trimmed V and J ends, which lost 1 base and 7 bases, there was a span of 22 bases. CDR3 size: 17 residues.

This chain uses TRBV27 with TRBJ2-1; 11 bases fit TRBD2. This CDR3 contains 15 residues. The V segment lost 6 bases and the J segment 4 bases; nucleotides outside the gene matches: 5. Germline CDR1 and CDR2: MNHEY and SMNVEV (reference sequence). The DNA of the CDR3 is TGTGCCAGCAGCTCCGGGACTAGCGGATACAATGAGCAGTTCTTC. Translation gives CASSSGTSGYNEQFF.

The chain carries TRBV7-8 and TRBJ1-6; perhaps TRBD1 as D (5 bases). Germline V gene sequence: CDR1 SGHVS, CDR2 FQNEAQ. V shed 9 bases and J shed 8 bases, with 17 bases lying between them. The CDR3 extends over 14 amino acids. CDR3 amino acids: CASKVSGRYSPLHF. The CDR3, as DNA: TGTGCCAGTAAAGTATCAGGGCGTTATTCACCCCTCCACTTT. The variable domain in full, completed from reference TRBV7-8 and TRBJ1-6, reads GAGVSQSPRYKVAKRGQDVALRCDPISGHVSLFWYQQALGQGPEFLTYFQNEAQLDKSGLPSDRFFAERPEGSVSTLKIQRTQQEDSAVYLCASKVSGRYSPLHFGNGTRLTVT.

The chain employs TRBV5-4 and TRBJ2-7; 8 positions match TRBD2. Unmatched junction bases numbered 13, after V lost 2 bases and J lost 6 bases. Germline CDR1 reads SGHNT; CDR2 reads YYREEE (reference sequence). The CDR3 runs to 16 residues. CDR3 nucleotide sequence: TGTGCCAGCAGCTTTGTTGTCTCGGGAGGGCCTGGCGAGCAGTACTTC. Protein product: CASSFVVSGGPGEQYF. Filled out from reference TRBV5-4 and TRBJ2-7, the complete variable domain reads ETGVTQSPTHLIKTRGQQVTLRCSSQSGHNTVSWYQQALGQGPQFIFQYYREEENGRGNFPPRFSGLQFPNYSSELNVNALELDDSALYLCASSFVVSGGPGEQYFGPGTRLTVT.

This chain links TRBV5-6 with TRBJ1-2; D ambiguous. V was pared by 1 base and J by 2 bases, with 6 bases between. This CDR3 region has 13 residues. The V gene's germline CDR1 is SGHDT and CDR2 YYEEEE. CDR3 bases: TGTGCCAGCAGCTTGTACGGGAACTATGGCTACACCTTC. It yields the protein CASSLYGNYGYTF.

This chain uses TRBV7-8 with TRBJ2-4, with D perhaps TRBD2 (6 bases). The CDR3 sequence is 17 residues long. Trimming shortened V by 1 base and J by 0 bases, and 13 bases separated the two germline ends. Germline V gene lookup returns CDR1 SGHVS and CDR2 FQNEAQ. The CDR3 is CASSLGRTILAKNIQYF. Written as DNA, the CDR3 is TGTGCCAGCAGCTTAGGACGGACTATTTTAGCCAAAAACATTCAGTACTTC.

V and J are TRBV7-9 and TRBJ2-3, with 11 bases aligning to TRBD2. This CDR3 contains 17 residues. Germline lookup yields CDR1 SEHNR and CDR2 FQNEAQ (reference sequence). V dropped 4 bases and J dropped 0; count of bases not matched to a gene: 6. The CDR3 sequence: CASSWGLAASSTDTQYF. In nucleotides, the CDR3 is TGTGCCAGCAGCTGGGGACTAGCGGCCTCTAGCACAGATACGCAGTATTTT.